Listed here are 20 T cell receptor beta chains from one sample, sequenced in a study of blood T cell repertoires in COVID-19. Generated by immunoSEQ multiplex PCR, the TCRdb table keeps only in-frame clones and is missing some. The table has about 190,000 clones, roughly four fifths seen once. The sequenced sample was peripheral blood. The source of these receptors is a woman between 45 and 60 years old with acute or convalescent COVID-19.

In the case of this clone: The sample contains more than one DNA sequence encoding this CDR3. The rearrangement joins TRBV6-5 to TRBJ1-1; tentative D call: TRBD1 (5 bases). V was clipped by 0 bases and J by 3 bases, with 11 bases between them. This CDR3 has 15 residues. Germline V gene sequence: CDR1 MNHEY, CDR2 SVGAGI. The CDR3 nucleotides are TGTGCCAGCAGTTACTCGAATAGGGGATACACTGAAGCTTTCTTT. Protein sequence: CASSYSNRGYTEAFF.

The chain recombines TRBV7-8 with TRBJ1-1; D possibly corresponds to TRBD1 (5 bases). The length of the CDR3 is 14 residues. Trimming cost V 0 bases and J 3 bases, with 8 bases left between them. The germline V gene encodes CDR1 SGHVS and CDR2 FQNEAQ. CDR3 region: CASSLAGGYTEAFF. CDR3 bases: TGTGCCAGCAGCTTAGCGGGGGGTTACACTGAAGCTTTCTTT.

With respect to this clone: The sample carries other DNA sequences with the same CDR3. The rearrangement uses TRBV18 and TRBJ2-5; 9 bases agree with TRBD2. Germline V gives CDR1 KGHSH, CDR2 LQKENI. CDR3 length equals 13 residues. Trimming at V came to 3 bases and at J to 5 bases, leaving 1 base not matched to a gene. CDR3 DNA sequence: TGTGCCAGCTCACCTGGACTAGCGGAGACCCAGTACTTC. It encodes CASSPGLAETQYF.

This chain joins TRBV7-2 and TRBJ1-5, with D hard to call. Germline V gene lookup returns CDR1 SGHTA and CDR2 FQGNSA. This CDR3 is 15 amino acids long. V lost 1 base and J lost 6, with 13 bases in between. CDR3 region: CASSLGLTRIQPQHF. For the CDR3, the DNA is TGTGCCAGCAGCTTAGGTCTCACGAGGATTCAGCCCCAGCATTTT.

The chain links TRBV14 to TRBJ2-2; 12 nucleotides line up with TRBD2. The CDR3 is 15 residues long. Germline CDR1 SGHDN, CDR2 FVKESK. J was trimmed by 5 bases and V by 5 bases; bases with no gene match: 3. In DNA form, the CDR3 reads TGTGCCAGCAGCACACTAGCGGGAGGAACCGGGGAGCTGTTTTTT. Translation: CASSTLAGGTGELFF.

This clone has more than one count but fewer than ten. This sequence joins TRBV19 and TRBJ1-5; 12 nucleotides line up with TRBD1. J gave up 7 bases and V 0 bases, and 7 bases lay outside the gene matches. The germline CDR1 and CDR2 sequences are LNHDA and SQIVND (reference sequence). This CDR3 is built from 17 residues. The CDR3 DNA reads TGTGCCAGTAGTATAGAACCGGGACAGGGGGCGAGACAGCCCCAGCATTTT. Its translation: CASSIEPGQGARQPQHF.

V usage is TRBV2 and J usage is TRBJ2-1, with a tentative D call TRBD1 (5 bases). V lost 2 bases to trimming and J lost 7 bases, with 12 bases between them. This CDR3 comprises 14 residues. The germline gives CDR1 SNHLY, CDR2 FYNNEI. The CDR3 nucleotides read TGTGCCAGCAGTGAAACGCAGGGTAAGAATGAGCAGTTCTTC. Translated, it gives CASSETQGKNEQFF.

This chain joins TRBV7-9 and TRBJ2-5; the D gene is possibly TRBD1 (6 bases). The ends were cut back, 5 bases at V and 5 bases at J, with 18 bases in the middle. This CDR3 has 15 amino acids. Germline V gene sequence: CDR1 SEHNR, CDR2 FQNEAQ (reference sequence). The CDR3 reads CASSIRDMIGETQYF. The CDR3 coding sequence is TGTGCCAGCAGCATTCGGGACATGATAGGGGAGACCCAGTACTTC.

CDR3 residues: CASSQDTGTYEQYF. The CDR3, as DNA: TGTGCCAGCAGCCAAGATACAGGGACCTACGAGCAGTACTTC. The gene calls are TRBV14 and TRBJ2-7, with D perhaps matching TRBD1 (6 bases). V was pared by 0 bases and J by 2 bases, with 8 bases between. The CDR3 spans 14 residues. Germline V gene sequence: CDR1 SGHDN, CDR2 FVKESK.

V usage is TRBV21-1 and J usage is TRBJ2-3; TRBD2, the table's D call, lacks a check against the DNA. TRBV21-1 corresponds to a pseudogene. The CDR3 is 19 residues long. The CDR3, as DNA: TGTGCCAGCAGCAGACAGGGACTAGCGGGAGGGCCAGTCACAGATACGCAGTATTTT. This gives the protein CASSRQGLAGGPVTDTQYF.

The chain links TRBV7-2 to TRBJ2-3, with 10 bases matching TRBD1. Trimming cost V 0 bases and J 5 bases; bases outside gene matches: 5. The CDR3 extends over 16 amino acids. Germline V CDR1 and CDR2: SGHTA, FQGNSA. The CDR3 nucleotides read TGTGCCAGCAGCTTAGCGGGGACAGGGGTGATAGATACGCAGTATTTT. Translated, it gives CASSLAGTGVIDTQYF.

J is TRBJ1-5 and V is TRBV6-5; D gene uncertain. The length of the CDR3 is 16 residues. With 0 bases removed from V and 2 bases from J, the gap between germline ends came to 11 bases. Germline V gene sequence: CDR1 MNHEY, CDR2 SVGAGI. The CDR3 sequence is CASSYSRGAGNQPQHF. DNA for the CDR3: TGTGCCAGCAGTTACTCGCGGGGAGCAGGCAATCAGCCCCAGCATTTT.

This clone was recorded only once. The V gene is TRBV6-1, the J gene TRBJ2-1; a weak D match, TRBD2 (5 bases). Germline values: CDR1 MNHNS, CDR2 SASEGT. V lost 2 bases and J lost 7, with 15 bases in between. This CDR3 has 15 residues. CDR3 coding DNA: TGTGCCAGCAGTGAAACGCAGGCCGGGGTGAATGAGCAGTTCTTC. This codes for CASSETQAGVNEQFF.

This rearrangement joins TRBV6-5 to TRBJ1-6, with TRBD1 matching 10 bases. Germline V gives CDR1 MNHEY, CDR2 SVGAGI. The CDR3 length is 15 residues. V lost 4 bases and J lost 9; bases outside the gene matches: 6. CDR3 residues: CASSSDRGQGSPLHF. CDR3 sequence (DNA): TGTGCCAGCAGTTCAGACAGGGGGCAAGGTTCACCCCTCCACTTT.

CDR3 sequence reads: CASSQSDRVAGYEQYF. Written as DNA, the CDR3 is TGTGCCAGCAGTCAGTCCGACCGGGTCGCGGGCTACGAGCAGTACTTC. The chain employs TRBV6-2 or TRBV6-3 and TRBJ2-7; TRBD2 is a possible D gene (5 bases). In germline, CDR1 is MNHEY, CDR2 SVGEGT. This CDR3 region has 16 residues. V was cut by 5 bases and J by 3 bases, with 20 bases left in between.

In this sample, this clone turned up once. The chain combines TRBV28 with TRBJ1-1, with 11 bases that match TRBD1. The CDR3 extends over 16 amino acids. Per germline, CDR1 MDHEN and CDR2 SYDVKM. The J segment lost 6 bases and the V segment lost 6 bases, leaving 12 bases of the junction unmatched. CDR3 sequence: CASSYVTGQGVSEAFF. The CDR3 bases are TGTGCCAGCAGCTATGTTACGGGACAGGGGGTCTCTGAAGCTTTCTTT.

As for this clone: The sample has other DNA sequences that encode this CDR3 too. The J gene is TRBJ2-3, the V gene TRBV6-6; D is unresolved. This CDR3 is built from 12 residues. Germline loops: CDR1 MNHNY, CDR2 SVGAGI (reference sequence). The V end lost 8 bases, the J end lost 1 base, and 7 bases lay between the germline ends. This CDR3 is CASSGRTDTQYF. Here the CDR3 DNA reads TGTGCCAGCTCAGGCCGCACAGATACGCAGTATTTT.

The chain joins TRBV5-5 to TRBJ1-2; maybe TRBD1 (5 bases). V was clipped by 0 bases and J by 2 bases, with 11 bases between them. Germline V gene sequence: CDR1 SGHKS, CDR2 YYEKEE (reference sequence). This CDR3 is built from 15 residues. CDR3 in DNA: TGTGCCAGCAGCTTGGAACGGGGGACCAACTATGGCTACACCTTC. Protein sequence: CASSLERGTNYGYTF.

The chain is built from TRBV6-2 or TRBV6-3 and TRBJ1-1; 7 bases are shared with TRBD1. The V and J ends lost 1 base and 0 bases, in that order; junction bases with no gene match: 2. The CDR3 totals 15 residues. CDR1 and CDR2 (germline): MNHEY, SVGEGT. The CDR3 DNA is TGTGCCAGCAGTTACTTGGGACAGATGAACACTGAAGCTTTCTTT. This sequence encodes CASSYLGQMNTEAFF.

The chain couples TRBV28 to TRBJ2-7, with D possibly TRBD2 on 6 matching bases. V gave up 5 bases and J gave up 7 bases, with 12 bases separating them. From germline, CDR1 is MDHEN and CDR2 SYDVKM. The CDR3 is 12 amino acids. The CDR3 sequence: CASSLLAREQYF. The CDR3 coding sequence is TGTGCCAGCAGTCTTCTAGCGAGGGAGCAGTACTTC. The full variable domain, rest sourced from reference TRBV28 and TRBJ2-7, is DVKVTQSSRYLVKRTGEKVFLECVQDMDHENMFWYRQDPGLGLRLIYFSYDVKMKEKGDIPEGYSVSREKKERFSLILESASTNQTSMYLCASSLLAREQYFGPGTRLTVT.